This paragraph covers one T cell receptor (beta chain) sequence. The sample is drawn from a study of control samples from healthy donors and cancer patients. Sequencing was performed with immunoSEQ multiplex PCR; in TCRdb, only in-frame clones are kept and a portion is missing. The table records 200,000 or so clones, roughly 94% of them present only once. This CDR3 contains 15 residues. Germline V CDR1 and CDR2: LGHDT, YNNKEL (reference sequence). Deletions cut 0 bases from V and 4 bases from J, with 10 bases between. V usage is TRBV3-1 (or the pseudogene TRBV3-2) and J usage is TRBJ2-1; weak D call: TRBD2 (6 bases). The receptor was isolated from a man aged 50 to 60 in good health. Sequencing was performed on blood. The CDR3 DNA follows: TGTGCCAGCAGCCAAGATCTAGCGAGTTACAATGAGCAGTTCTTC. Protein: CASSQDLASYNEQFF.